The 21 T cell receptor beta chains below all came from one sample that was sequenced in a study of blood T cell repertoires in COVID-19 (dated by TCRdb to 2018 to 2020). Libraries were made using the immunoSEQ multiplex PCR assay. TCRdb re-hosts the immuneACCESS table, in-frame sequences only. Its copies lack some clones; in the studies checked, an unresolved V gene accounts for under half of them, and the cause for the rest is not known. The sample table contains about 370,000 clones; only one count was recorded for more than 80% of them. The ten largest clones represent less than 3.5% of the sample. Sequenced sample: peripheral blood. These receptors were obtained from a woman aged 25 to 39 with COVID-19, enrolled during active disease.

The chain employs TRBV7-2 and TRBJ2-7, with D perhaps matching TRBD2 (6 bases). The CDR3 consists of 15 residues. Trimming removed 7 bases at V and 0 bases at J, with 16 bases between. CDR1 SGHTA and CDR2 FQGNSA come from the germline V gene. CDR3 in DNA: TGTGCCAGCACCTCCGGGACTCCCAGCTCCTACGAGCAGTACTTC. It is translated as CASTSGTPSSYEQYF.

The CDR3 loop reads CASRPRVGETQYF. The CDR3 DNA reads TGTGCAAGTCGCCCCCGGGTGGGTGAGACCCAGTACTTC. V usage is TRBV12-2 and J usage is TRBJ2-5; the table's D call, TRBD2, has no DNA check behind it. TRBV12-2 is marked as a pseudogene. This CDR3 contains 13 residues.

The V and J genes are TRBV15 and TRBJ2-7; a possible D gene is TRBD2 (6 bases). The germline V gene has CDR1 LNHNV and CDR2 YYDKDF (reference sequence). V was trimmed by 0 bases and J by 7 bases, leaving 13 bases between them. CDR3 length equals 14 residues. The CDR3 sequence is CATSRDPGSWEQYV. As DNA, the CDR3 is TGTGCCACCAGCAGAGATCCCGGGAGCTGGGAGCAGTACGTC.

This rearrangement joins TRBV4-1 to TRBJ2-2; TRBD1 is a possible D gene (6 bases). The CDR3 has 14 amino acids. Looked up from germline, CDR1 is MGHRA and CDR2 is YSYEKL. V shed 6 bases and J shed 7 bases, with 15 bases lying between them. The CDR3 reads CASSGVTRGGELFF. Here the CDR3 DNA reads TGCGCCAGCAGTGGCGTGACCAGGGGCGGGGAGCTGTTTTTT.

This clone occurred once. CDR3 loop: CASSPPQRGSSGEQFF. The CDR3 DNA reads TGTGCCAGCTCACCACCGCAGCGGGGGTCCTCCGGGGAGCAGTTCTTC. The chain couples TRBV18 to TRBJ2-1, with 8 bases matching TRBD2. The CDR3 extends over 16 amino acids. Germline CDR1 reads KGHSH; CDR2 reads LQKENI. V shed 0 bases, J shed 10 bases, and the junction held 11 bases outside the gene matches.

This chain links TRBV5-1 with TRBJ1-1, with 7 bases aligning to TRBD1. Germline CDR1 reads SGHRS; CDR2 reads YFSETQ. The ends lost 3 bases at V and 6 bases at J; junction bases unmatched: 8. The CDR3 runs 14 residues. Here the CDR3 DNA reads TGCGCCAGCAGCTCAGACAGGGAAAAATCTGAAGCTTTCTTT. It yields the protein CASSSDREKSEAFF.

The chain employs TRBV2 and TRBJ2-6; no reliable D call. The V end was cut by 6 bases, the J end by 5 bases, with 2 bases between. The V gene's germline CDR1 is SNHLY and CDR2 FYNNEI. The CDR3 contains 11 residues. The CDR3 region has the DNA TGTGCCAGCAGCTGGGCCAACGTCCTGACTTTC. This gives the protein CASSWANVLTF.

The chain carries TRBV4-1 and TRBJ2-3; 9 nucleotides align to TRBD2. V lost 0 bases, J lost 4 bases, and 8 bases stayed unmatched. Germline loops: CDR1 MGHRA, CDR2 YSYEKL. CDR3 size: 17 residues. The CDR3 DNA is TGCGCCAGCAGCCAAGAATCTCTAGCGGGAAGGGCAGATACGCAGTATTTT. This sequence encodes CASSQESLAGRADTQYF.

V and J are TRBV7-2 and TRBJ2-7; 11 bases agree with TRBD2. Trimming cost V 1 base and J 4 bases; bases outside gene matches: 3. Germline values: CDR1 SGHTA, CDR2 FQGNSA. This CDR3 has 15 amino acids. CDR3 in DNA: TGTGCCAGCAGCTTAGGGGCTAGCGGGAGGTACGAGCAGTACGTC. Its translation is CASSLGASGRYEQYV.

This chain links TRBV10-3 with TRBJ1-2; D is ambiguous. The CDR3 runs to 15 residues. Trimming pared 8 bases from V and 0 bases from J, leaving 16 bases between. Germline V gene sequence: CDR1 ENHRY, CDR2 SYGVKD. CDR3 region: CAIWAGPVANYGYTF. The CDR3 nucleotides read TGTGCCATCTGGGCGGGTCCGGTCGCTAACTATGGCTACACCTTC.

The CDR3 is CASSSGALRGYGYTF. The CDR3 nucleotides read TGTGCCAGCAGCTCAGGGGCTTTACGCGGCTATGGCTACACCTTC. This chain connects TRBV7-2 to TRBJ1-2; a weak D match, TRBD1 (6 bases). The CDR3 extends over 15 amino acids. Between the trimmed V and J ends, which lost 4 bases and 4 bases, there was a span of 16 bases. Germline V gene data show CDR1 as SGHTA and CDR2 as FQGNSA.

This chain uses TRBV14 with TRBJ2-3; D may be TRBD1 (6 bases). V was cut by 3 bases and J by 3 bases, with 7 bases left in between. CDR1 is SGHDN, CDR2 FVKESK, per germline. This CDR3 contains 13 residues. This chain's CDR3 is CASSHRGTDTQYF. DNA of the CDR3: TGTGCCAGCAGCCACAGGGGAACAGATACGCAGTATTTT. Full variable domain (outside the CDR3, taken from reference TRBV14 and TRBJ2-3): EAGVTQFPSHSVIEKGQTVTLRCDPISGHDNLYWYRRVMGKEIKFLLHFVKESKQDESGMPNNRFLAERTGGTYSTLKVQPAELEDSGVYFCASSHRGTDTQYFGPGTRLTVL.

This clone was seen a handful of times. The chain employs TRBV7-2 and TRBJ1-1, with a tentative D call TRBD1 (5 bases). This CDR3 contains 14 residues. Germline V gene lookup returns CDR1 SGHTA and CDR2 FQGNSA. Trimming cost V 0 bases and J 1 base, with 6 bases left between them. This CDR3 reads CASSLAQGNTEAFF. The CDR3 region has the DNA TGTGCCAGCAGCTTAGCCCAGGGGAACACTGAAGCTTTCTTT.

The rearrangement uses TRBV7-6 and TRBJ1-5; 9 bases agree with TRBD1. The germline V gene encodes CDR1 SGHVS and CDR2 FNYEAQ. V lost 5 bases, J lost 6 bases, and 8 bases stayed unmatched. CDR3 length: 15 amino acids. The CDR3 region has the DNA TGTGCCAGCAGCGAGAAACAGGGGGCACGTCAGCCCCAGCATTTT. Its protein product is CASSEKQGARQPQHF.

The chain employs TRBV7-9 and TRBJ1-5; D not certain. Germline lookup yields CDR1 SEHNR and CDR2 FQNEAQ (reference sequence). V lost 8 bases, J lost 9 bases, and 11 bases lay in between. The CDR3 has 11 residues. The CDR3 DNA reads as TGTGCCAGCGGCCCGGGGAGGCCCCAGCATTTT. Its protein product is CASGPGRPQHF.

The chain couples TRBV29-1 to TRBJ2-1; 7 bases agree with TRBD2. The trim removed 5 bases at V and 8 bases at J, leaving 6 bases unmatched. There are 12 residues in the CDR3. Germline values: CDR1 SQVTM, CDR2 ANQGSEA. In DNA, the CDR3 is TGCAGCGTTCGGCGGGAGTCCCATGAGCAGTTCTTC. Amino acids: CSVRRESHEQFF.

The chain recombines TRBV12-3 or TRBV12-4 with TRBJ1-2, with TRBD1 as a possible D gene (6 bases). This CDR3 spans 13 amino acids. The V and J ends lost 3 bases and 4 bases respectively, with 9 bases between them. CDR3 region: CASSFTGPYGYTF. Written as DNA, the CDR3 is TGTGCCAGCAGTTTTACAGGGCCCTATGGCTACACCTTC.

J is TRBJ2-3 and V is TRBV19, with TRBD1 matching 7 bases. Unmatched junction bases numbered 12, after V lost 7 bases and J lost 5 bases. Germline V lookup: CDR1 LNHDA, CDR2 SQIVND (reference sequence). This CDR3 has 15 residues. In nucleotides, the CDR3 is TGTGCCAGTATCCCAAAAGGGGGCGCCAGAGATACGCAGTATTTT. Residues: CASIPKGGARDTQYF.

The chain combines TRBV14 with TRBJ2-6, with D possibly matching TRBD2 (5 bases). V was clipped by 9 bases and J by 3 bases, with 6 bases between them. CDR3 size: 12 residues. The germline V gene has CDR1 SGHDN and CDR2 FVKESK. CDR3 in amino acids: CASGLGANVLTF. The CDR3 DNA sequence: TGTGCCAGTGGACTTGGGGCCAACGTCCTGACTTTC.

The J gene is TRBJ1-5, the V gene TRBV24-1; D might be TRBD1 (5 bases). In germline, CDR1 is KGHDR, CDR2 SFDVKD. CDR3 size: 15 residues. The germline V and J ends were trimmed by 4 bases and 6 bases, with 15 bases remaining between them. Written as DNA, the CDR3 is TGTGCCACCAGTGACCCAGGGCAGGCGTCTCAGCCCCAGCATTTT. As protein: CATSDPGQASQPQHF.

The chain combines TRBV6-5 with TRBJ2-1, with a tentative D call TRBD1 (6 bases). Looked up from germline, CDR1 is MNHEY and CDR2 is SVGAGI. The CDR3 length is 14 residues. V dropped 4 bases and J dropped 4 bases, with 11 bases sitting between them. As DNA, the CDR3 is TGTGCCAGCAGTTCCCGGGACACTTACAATGAGCAGTTCTTC. Protein product: CASSSRDTYNEQFF.